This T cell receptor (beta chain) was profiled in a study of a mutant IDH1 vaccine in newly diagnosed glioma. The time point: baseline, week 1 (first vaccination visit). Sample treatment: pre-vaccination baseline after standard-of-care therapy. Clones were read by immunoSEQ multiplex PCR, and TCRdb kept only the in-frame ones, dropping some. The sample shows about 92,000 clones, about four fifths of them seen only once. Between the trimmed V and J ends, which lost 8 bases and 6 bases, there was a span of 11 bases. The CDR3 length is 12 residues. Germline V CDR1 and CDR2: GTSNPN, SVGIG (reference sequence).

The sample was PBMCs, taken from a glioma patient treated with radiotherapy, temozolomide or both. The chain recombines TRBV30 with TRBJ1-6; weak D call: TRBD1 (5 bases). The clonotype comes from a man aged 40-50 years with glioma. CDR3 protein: CAGRDGNSPLHF. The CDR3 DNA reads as TGTGCCGGCCGGGACGGTAATTCACCCCTCCACTTT.